These 7 T cell receptor beta chains were all obtained from the same sample, sequenced in a study of control samples from healthy donors and cancer patients. The method was immunoSEQ multiplex PCR; TCRdb's version includes in-frame clones alone and lacks a portion of them. The repertoire includes under 200,000 clones, 91% of them detected once, and approximately 1.6% sits in the top ten. The specimen was blood. These receptors were collected from a woman aged 30 to 39 in good health.

The chain links TRBV4-2 to TRBJ2-7, with D possibly matching TRBD2 (6 bases). Germline CDR1 and CDR2: LGHNA and YNFKEQ. The CDR3 covers 15 residues. Trimming removed 0 bases from V and 1 base from J, with 10 bases in between. This chain's CDR3 is CASSQDREPSYEQYF. CDR3 nucleotides: TGTGCCAGCAGCCAAGATCGGGAGCCATCCTACGAGCAGTACTTC.

The CDR3 here is CASRRGQGNTEAFF. The CDR3 bases are TGTGCCAGCAGACGGGGACAGGGGAACACTGAAGCTTTCTTT. The chain has TRBV28 and TRBJ1-1; 9 bases map to TRBD1. CDR3 size: 14 residues. V lost 6 bases and J lost 1; bases outside the gene matches: 3. The V gene's germline CDR1 is MDHEN and CDR2 SYDVKM.

The rearrangement joins TRBV11-2 to TRBJ1-2; 7 bases align to TRBD1. The CDR3 contains 15 residues. Per the germline V gene, CDR1 is SGHAT and CDR2 is FQNNGV. With 2 bases clipped from V and 6 bases from J, the junction kept 9 bases outside the gene matches. This chain's CDR3 is CASSLSLQGTDGYTF. CDR3 DNA: TGTGCCAGCAGCTTATCTTTACAGGGGACGGATGGCTACACCTTC.

The chain recombines TRBV10-3 with TRBJ1-1; maybe TRBD1 (5 bases). Germline assignment: CDR1 ENHRY and CDR2 SYGVKD. The CDR3 has 14 residues. V was clipped by 6 bases and J by 1 base, with 12 bases between them. CDR3 sequence reads: CAIRSDGTNTEAFF. CDR3 DNA: TGTGCCATCAGATCGGACGGGACGAACACTGAAGCTTTCTTT.

The chain combines TRBV4-3 with TRBJ2-3, with unresolved D. The germline CDR1 and CDR2 sequences are LGHNA and YSLEER. This CDR3 comprises 13 residues. V lost 0 bases and J lost 6, with 7 bases in between. The CDR3 DNA follows: TGCGCCAGCAGCCAAGATCCGGAGGATACGCAGTATTTT. Translated: CASSQDPEDTQYF.

Points on this clone: Within the sample, other DNA sequences also encode this same CDR3. J is TRBJ2-3 and V is TRBV6-4, with TRBD2 identical over 10 bases. The J segment lost 1 base and the V segment lost 4 bases, leaving 2 bases of the junction unmatched. The germline gives CDR1 MRHNA, CDR2 SNTAGT. This CDR3 contains 15 residues. The CDR3 bases are TGTGCCAGCAGTGCAACTAGCGGGGGCACAGATACGCAGTATTTT. Its translation is CASSATSGGTDTQYF.

This clone came up once. This chain uses TRBV28 with TRBJ2-2; TRBD1 aligns across 9 bases. Germline lookup yields CDR1 MDHEN and CDR2 SYDVKM. Germline trimming cut 6 bases from V and 3 bases from J; bases unmatched to any gene: 5. The CDR3 is made up of 15 amino acids. The CDR3 region is CASRHGTGHTGELFF. Written as DNA, the CDR3 is TGTGCCAGCAGGCACGGGACAGGGCACACCGGGGAGCTGTTTTTT.